The clone carrying this TCR beta chain has more than one count but fewer than ten. This sample is part of a study of CD8 T cells in Susac syndrome. After extraction with the RNeasy kit, roughly 0.45 to 1 ug of the RNA was reverse transcribed using random hexamers. Multiplex PCR with immunoSEQ amplified the TCR beta CDR3 across 54 Vbeta and 13 Jbeta. TCRdb reprocessed the immunoSEQ multiplex PCR reads with MiXCR, giving one entry per CDR3 protein. This repertoire shows about 300,000 distinct CDR3 sequences, roughly 85% found once; its top ten account for about 0.22%. Treatment-naive patients with stable or active relapsing-remitting disease served as multiple sclerosis controls. The germline gives CDR1 MNHNS, CDR2 SASEGT. Trimming left V 5 bases short and J 5 bases short, with 18 bases between. This CDR3 is 15 amino acids long.

The chain is built from TRBV6-1 and TRBJ2-5; a possible D gene is TRBD1 (5 bases). The sequence derives from a human donor with multiple sclerosis. The specimen was CD8+ T cells from PBMCs. The CDR3 is CASSPQGRSLETQYF. CDR3 bases: TGTGCCAGCAGTCCCCAGGGTCGGTCGTTGGAGACCCAGTACTTC.